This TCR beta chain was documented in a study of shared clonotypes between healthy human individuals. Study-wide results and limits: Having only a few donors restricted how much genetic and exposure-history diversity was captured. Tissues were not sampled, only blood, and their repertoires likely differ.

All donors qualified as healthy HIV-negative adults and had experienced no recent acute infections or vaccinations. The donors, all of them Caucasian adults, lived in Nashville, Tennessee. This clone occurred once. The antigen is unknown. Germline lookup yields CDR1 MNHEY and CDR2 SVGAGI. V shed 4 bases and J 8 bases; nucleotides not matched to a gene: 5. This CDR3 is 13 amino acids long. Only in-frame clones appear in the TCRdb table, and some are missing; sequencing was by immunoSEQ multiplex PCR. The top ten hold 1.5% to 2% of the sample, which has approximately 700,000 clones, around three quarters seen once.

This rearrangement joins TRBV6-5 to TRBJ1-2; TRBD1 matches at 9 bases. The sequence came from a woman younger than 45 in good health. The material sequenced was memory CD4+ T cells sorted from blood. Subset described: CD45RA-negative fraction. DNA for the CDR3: TGTGCCAGCAGTTCGGGACAGGGCATAGGCTACACCTTC. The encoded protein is CASSSGQGIGYTF.